Only a few counts were recorded for the clone carrying this T cell receptor (beta chain). Its antigen is as yet unknown. CDR3 length: 14 residues. Germline V gene sequence: CDR1 WSHSY, CDR2 SAAADI. V was clipped by 6 bases and J by 2 bases, with 13 bases between them. The Oncomine TCR Beta short-read assay sequenced DNA from cultured CD4+ T cells. TCRdb re-analysed the PCR reads in MiXCR, keeping a single row per CDR3 protein. The sample consists of 9,000 to 13,000 distinct CDR3 sequences, approximately 41% of them appearing once. As to treatment: approximately nine-day PBMC culture with coronavirus spike peptide pools or control peptides (ViraFEST assay). Positive PCR tests were logged from March through December 2020, ahead of US Alpha, Beta and Delta variants. The sample originates from a study of vaccination and CD4 T cells after COVID-19.

The rearrangement links TRBV10-2 to TRBJ1-1; no clear D. This TCR derives from a human donor who had recovered from COVID-19. Sample: CD4+ T cells from blood, cultured in vitro. CDR3: CASRPQYGNTEAFF. The CDR3 DNA follows: TGCGCCAGCAGACCCCAGTACGGTAACACTGAAGCTTTCTTT.